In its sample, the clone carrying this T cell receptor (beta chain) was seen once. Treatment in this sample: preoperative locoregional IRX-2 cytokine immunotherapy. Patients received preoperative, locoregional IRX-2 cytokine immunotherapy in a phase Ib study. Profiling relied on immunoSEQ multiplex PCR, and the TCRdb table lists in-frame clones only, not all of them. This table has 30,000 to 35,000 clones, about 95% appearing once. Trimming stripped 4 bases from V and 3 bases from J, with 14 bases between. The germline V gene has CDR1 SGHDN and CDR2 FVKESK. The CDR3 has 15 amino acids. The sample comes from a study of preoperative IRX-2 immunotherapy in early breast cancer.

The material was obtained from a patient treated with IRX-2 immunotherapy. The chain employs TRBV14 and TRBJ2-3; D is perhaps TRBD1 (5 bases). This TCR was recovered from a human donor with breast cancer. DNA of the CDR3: TGTGCCAGCAGCCGGATTAGGGGTTCAACAGATACGCAGTATTTT. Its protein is CASSRIRGSTDTQYF. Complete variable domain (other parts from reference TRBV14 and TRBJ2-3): EAGVTQFPSHSVIEKGQTVTLRCDPISGHDNLYWYRRVMGKEIKFLLHFVKESKQDESGMPNNRFLAERTGGTYSTLKVQPAELEDSGVYFCASSRIRGSTDTQYFGPGTRLTVL.